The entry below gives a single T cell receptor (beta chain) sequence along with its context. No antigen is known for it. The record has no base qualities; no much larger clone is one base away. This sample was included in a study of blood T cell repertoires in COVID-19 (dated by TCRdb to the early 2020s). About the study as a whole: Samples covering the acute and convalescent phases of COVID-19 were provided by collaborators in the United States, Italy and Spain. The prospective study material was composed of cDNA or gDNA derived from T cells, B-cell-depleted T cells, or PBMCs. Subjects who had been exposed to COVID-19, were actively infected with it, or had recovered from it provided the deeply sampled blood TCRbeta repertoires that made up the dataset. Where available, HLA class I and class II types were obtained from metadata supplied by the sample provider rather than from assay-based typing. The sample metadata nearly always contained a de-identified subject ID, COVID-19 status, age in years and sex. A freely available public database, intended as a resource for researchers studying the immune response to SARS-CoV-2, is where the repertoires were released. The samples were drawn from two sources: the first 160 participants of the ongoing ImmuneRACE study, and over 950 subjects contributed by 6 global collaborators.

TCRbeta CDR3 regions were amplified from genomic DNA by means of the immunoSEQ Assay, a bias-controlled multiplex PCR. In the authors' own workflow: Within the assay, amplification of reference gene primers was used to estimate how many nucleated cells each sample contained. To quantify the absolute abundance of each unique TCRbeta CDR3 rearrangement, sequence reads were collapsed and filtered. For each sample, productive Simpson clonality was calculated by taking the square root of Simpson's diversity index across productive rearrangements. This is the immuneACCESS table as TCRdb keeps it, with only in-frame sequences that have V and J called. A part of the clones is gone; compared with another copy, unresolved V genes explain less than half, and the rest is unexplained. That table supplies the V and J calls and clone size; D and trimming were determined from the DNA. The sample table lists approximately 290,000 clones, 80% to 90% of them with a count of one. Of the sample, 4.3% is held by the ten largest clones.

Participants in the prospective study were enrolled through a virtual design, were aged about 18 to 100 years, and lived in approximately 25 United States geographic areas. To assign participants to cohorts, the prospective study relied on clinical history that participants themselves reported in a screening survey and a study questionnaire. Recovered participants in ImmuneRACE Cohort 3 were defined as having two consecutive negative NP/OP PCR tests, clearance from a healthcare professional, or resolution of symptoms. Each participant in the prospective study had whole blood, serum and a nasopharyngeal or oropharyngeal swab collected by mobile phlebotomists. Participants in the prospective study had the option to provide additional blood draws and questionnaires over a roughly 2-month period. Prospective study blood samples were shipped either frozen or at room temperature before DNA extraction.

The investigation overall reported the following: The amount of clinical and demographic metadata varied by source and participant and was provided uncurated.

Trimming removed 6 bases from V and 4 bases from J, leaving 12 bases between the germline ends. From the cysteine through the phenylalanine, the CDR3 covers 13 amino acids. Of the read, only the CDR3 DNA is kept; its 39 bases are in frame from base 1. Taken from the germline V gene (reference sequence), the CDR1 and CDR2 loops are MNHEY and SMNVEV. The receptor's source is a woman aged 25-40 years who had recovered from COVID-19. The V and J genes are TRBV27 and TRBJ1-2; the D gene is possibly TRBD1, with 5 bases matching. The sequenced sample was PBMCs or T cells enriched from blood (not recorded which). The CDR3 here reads CASRLGGGYGYTF. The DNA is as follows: TGTGCCAGCAGACTGGGGGGTGGCTATGGCTACACCTTC.